This entry lists 31 T cell receptor beta chains sequenced from one sample in a study of T cell changes during pregnancy in multiple sclerosis. Profiled with immunoSEQ multiplex PCR; TCRdb holds only in-frame clones, not every one. Counted here are about 47,000 clones, about 91% occurring once; the ten biggest clones make up roughly 2.3%. The input for sequencing was peripheral blood, taken in the third trimester of pregnancy. The receptors were sampled from a female donor with multiple sclerosis, enrolled in a pregnancy study.

The chain joins TRBV7-2 to TRBJ2-1, with D perhaps TRBD2 (5 bases). This CDR3 is 15 amino acids long. Germline CDR1 is SGHTA and CDR2 is FQGNSA. V lost 6 bases and J lost 8, with 20 bases in between. The CDR3 DNA follows: TGTGCCAGCAGGCCCACGGCGGCTAGCTTACATGAGCAGTTCTTC. It encodes CASRPTAASLHEQFF.

This chain joins TRBV28 and TRBJ1-5; D remains ambiguous. The CDR3 has 13 residues. Germline V gene lookup returns CDR1 MDHEN and CDR2 SYDVKM. Trimming left V 2 bases short and J 1 base short, with 3 bases between. The CDR3 DNA follows: TGTGCCAGCAGTTTAGTAAGCAATCAGCCCCAGCATTTT. It translates to CASSLVSNQPQHF.

V is TRBV7-9 and J is TRBJ1-1; 10 bases map to TRBD1. CDR1 is SEHNR, CDR2 FQNEAQ, per germline (reference sequence). The CDR3 is made up of 14 amino acids. The ends lost 5 bases at V and 3 bases at J; junction bases unmatched: 3. Written as DNA, the CDR3 is TGTGCCAGCAGCCTGACAGGGGGCGACACTGAAGCTTTCTTT. It encodes CASSLTGGDTEAFF.

V usage is TRBV4-1 and J usage is TRBJ1-1, with D possibly matching TRBD1 (5 bases). Trimming took off 0 bases at V and 3 bases at J, with 11 bases between the two ends. The germline V gene encodes CDR1 MGHRA and CDR2 YSYEKL. There are 15 residues in the CDR3. CDR3 sequence reads: CASSQDLAGYTEAFF. CDR3 coding DNA: TGCGCCAGCAGCCAAGACCTGGCAGGGTACACTGAAGCTTTCTTT.

The count of this clone is one. The rearrangement joins TRBV19 to TRBJ2-1; TRBD1 aligns across 8 bases. The CDR3 extends over 16 amino acids. Germline-derived CDR1 and CDR2 are LNHDA and SQIVND (reference sequence). After removal of 4 bases from V and 8 bases from J, the junction contained 13 bases not matched to a gene. Here the CDR3 DNA reads TGTGCCAGTAGTACCCTCCCGGGACAGGCAATTGATGAGCAGTTCTTC. Its translation is CASSTLPGQAIDEQFF.

This sequence joins TRBV7-2 and TRBJ2-7; D uncertain. The CDR3 contains 13 residues. The V gene's germline CDR1 is SGHTA and CDR2 FQGNSA. V was pared by 1 base and J by 7 bases, with 11 bases between. CDR3 sequence reads: CASSLGLIQEQYF. The CDR3 DNA reads TGTGCCAGCAGCTTAGGGTTGATCCAGGAGCAGTACTTC.

The J gene is TRBJ2-6, the V gene TRBV2; 8 bases match TRBD2. This CDR3 is 15 amino acids long. Germline assignment: CDR1 SNHLY and CDR2 FYNNEI. Trimming removed 8 bases from V and 0 bases from J; junction bases left unmatched: 3. The CDR3 DNA reads TGTGCCAGCGCACGGGAGGGCTCTGGGGCCAACGTCCTGACTTTC. Its translation: CASAREGSGANVLTF.

CDR3 DNA sequence: TGTGCCAGCAGCCAGAGGGAGAACACCGGGGAGCTGTTTTTT. Protein product: CASSQRENTGELFF. The chain links TRBV27 to TRBJ2-2; perhaps TRBD2 as D (5 bases). Germline V CDR1 and CDR2: MNHEY, SMNVEV (reference sequence). Trimming left V 6 bases short and J 1 base short, with 9 bases between. The CDR3 sequence is 14 residues long.

The chain has TRBV2 and TRBJ2-2, with 10 bases matching TRBD2. The CDR3 sequence is 16 residues long. V was pared by 8 bases and J by 5 bases, with 11 bases of the junction left unmatched. Germline V gene lookup returns CDR1 SNHLY and CDR2 FYNNEI. In nucleotides, the CDR3 is TGTGCCAGCCGAGAGTCGAGACTAGCGGGTACCGGGGAGCTGTTTTTT. It codes for CASRESRLAGTGELFF.

V and J are TRBV15 and TRBJ2-5; 8 bases fit TRBD1. The CDR3 loop spans 14 amino acids. The trim removed 1 base at V and 5 bases at J, leaving 3 bases unmatched. Looked up from germline, CDR1 is LNHNV and CDR2 is YYDKDF (reference sequence). CDR3 DNA sequence: TGTGCCACCAGCAGAGGGGGGACAGGCGAGACCCAGTACTTC. Translation gives CATSRGGTGETQYF.

The rearrangement joins TRBV4-3 to TRBJ2-1, with a tentative D call TRBD1 (6 bases). Between the trimmed V and J ends, which lost 0 bases and 6 bases, there was a span of 21 bases. The CDR3 has 18 residues. Germline V CDR1 and CDR2: LGHNA, YSLEER. The DNA of the CDR3 is TGCGCCAGCAGCCAAGAGGGCTTCTGGGCAGGGGATTCCAATGAGCAGTTCTTC. Amino acid sequence: CASSQEGFWAGDSNEQFF.

The chain links TRBV28 to TRBJ1-2; D is ambiguous. With 10 bases removed from V and 3 bases from J, the gap between germline ends came to 12 bases. Per germline, CDR1 MDHEN and CDR2 SYDVKM. The CDR3 runs 12 residues. CDR3: CATAQVYYGYTF. In nucleotides, the CDR3 is TGTGCCACCGCTCAGGTATACTATGGCTACACCTTC.

The V call is TRBV5-1, the J call TRBJ2-7; D is possibly TRBD2 (6 bases). Trimming cost V 0 bases and J 5 bases, with 18 bases left between them. CDR1 is SGHRS, CDR2 YFSETQ, per germline. This CDR3 has 16 residues. In nucleotides, the CDR3 is TGCGCCAGCAGCTTGGCCGGGACTCCCCCTTTGAACGAGCAGTACTTC. It is translated as CASSLAGTPPLNEQYF.

The count of this clone is one. V is TRBV7-3 and J is TRBJ2-1; 8 bases line up with TRBD2. Per germline, CDR1 SGHTA and CDR2 FQGTGA. The CDR3 covers 14 residues. The trim removed 2 bases at V and 9 bases at J, leaving 6 bases unmatched. The CDR3 DNA reads TGTGCCAGCAGCTTAGAAGGACTAGCAAGTGAGCAGTTCTTC. Its translation is CASSLEGLASEQFF.

The chain is built from TRBV10-1 and TRBJ2-2; 8 bases match TRBD2. V lost 7 bases and J lost 8; bases outside the gene matches: 12. The germline gives CDR1 WNHNN, CDR2 SYGVQD (reference sequence). There are 15 residues in the CDR3. CDR3 region: CASTPREGRGGELFF. CDR3 nucleotides: TGCGCCAGCACCCCACGGGAGGGGCGCGGGGGGGAGCTGTTTTTT.

The rearrangement links TRBV10-3 to TRBJ2-4; 10 bases fit TRBD1. The ends lost 2 bases at V and 7 bases at J; junction bases unmatched: 8. Germline loops: CDR1 ENHRY, CDR2 SYGVKD. This CDR3 spans 16 amino acids. The CDR3 DNA reads TGTGCCATCAGTGAGGGACAGGGGGGGTCCGGGAACATTCAGTACTTC. Translated, it gives CAISEGQGGSGNIQYF.

The chain has TRBV10-3 and TRBJ2-7; 10 bases match TRBD2. J was trimmed by 4 bases and V by 6 bases; bases with no gene match: 0. CDR3 length equals 12 residues. Germline values: CDR1 ENHRY, CDR2 SYGVKD. The CDR3, as DNA: TGTGCCATCAGAGCGGGGGGGTACGAGCAGTACTTC. It yields the protein CAIRAGGYEQYF.

The chain links TRBV5-4 to TRBJ2-5, with 9 bases matching TRBD1. J lost 5 bases, V lost 1 base, and 3 bases had no gene match. Looked up from germline, CDR1 is SGHNT and CDR2 is YYREEE (reference sequence). The CDR3 runs 14 residues. The CDR3 here is CASSLTGGAETQYF. CDR3 DNA: TGTGCCAGCAGCTTGACAGGGGGCGCGGAGACCCAGTACTTC.

The chain joins TRBV30 to TRBJ1-1, with D possibly matching TRBD1 (5 bases). V lost 1 base to trimming and J lost 3 bases, with 9 bases between them. Germline CDR1 and CDR2: GTSNPN and SVGIG (reference sequence). The CDR3 extends over 13 amino acids. Here the CDR3 reads CAWSEGSHTEAFF. CDR3 coding DNA: TGTGCCTGGAGTGAGGGGTCACACACTGAAGCTTTCTTT.

This chain links TRBV4-1 with TRBJ2-4; 8 bases match TRBD2. CDR3 length: 15 amino acids. Germline V lookup: CDR1 MGHRA, CDR2 YSYEKL. V trimming: 6 bases; J trimming: 1 base; junction bases outside the gene matches: 5. Here the CDR3 reads CASRRGENAKNIQYF. In DNA, the CDR3 is TGCGCCAGCAGGCGGGGGGAAAATGCCAAAAACATTCAGTACTTC.

This chain uses TRBV27 with TRBJ2-5, with 10 bases fitting TRBD1. After removal of 5 bases from V and 5 bases from J, the junction contained 8 bases not matched to a gene. The CDR3 loop spans 15 amino acids. The V gene's germline CDR1 is MNHEY and CDR2 SMNVEV (reference sequence). CDR3 DNA sequence: TGTGCCAGCAGTGCGCGACAGGGGGCCTGGGAGACCCAGTACTTC. Protein product: CASSARQGAWETQYF.

This chain joins TRBV4-3 and TRBJ1-2; D call uncertain. V shed 1 base and J shed 4 bases, with 13 bases lying between them. The CDR3 consists of 15 residues. Germline V CDR1 and CDR2: LGHNA, YSLEER. CDR3 sequence (DNA): TGCGCCAGCAGCCAAGGGTCCGCCGGTGGCTATGGCTACACCTTC. Encoded protein: CASSQGSAGGYGYTF.

In nucleotides, the CDR3 is TGTGCCAGCAGCTTACGTGGAAGGTCGGGACAGGGTCCCACAGATACGCAGTATTTT. Translating it yields CASSLRGRSGQGPTDTQYF. The chain uses TRBV7-8 and TRBJ2-3; TRBD1 matches 9 bases. Germline CDR1 and CDR2: SGHVS and FQNEAQ. The ends lost 2 bases at V and 2 bases at J; junction bases unmatched: 14. The CDR3 extends over 19 amino acids.

This rearrangement joins TRBV5-4 to TRBJ2-7; 9 bases fit TRBD1. The CDR3 loop spans 15 amino acids. CDR1 is SGHNT and CDR2 is YYREEE in the germline V gene (reference sequence). With V trimmed by 0 bases and J by 4 bases, 5 bases remained unmatched. CDR3 sequence (DNA): TGTGCCAGCAGCTTGGTCGGGACAGGGAGTTACGAGCAGTACTTC. The encoded protein is CASSLVGTGSYEQYF. The variable domain in full, with the rest retrieved from reference TRBV5-4 and TRBJ2-7, is ETGVTQSPTHLIKTRGQQVTLRCSSQSGHNTVSWYQQALGQGPQFIFQYYREEENGRGNFPPRFSGLQFPNYSSELNVNALELDDSALYLCASSLVGTGSYEQYFGPGTRLTVT.

The chain uses TRBV19 and TRBJ1-4; D perhaps matches TRBD1 (5 bases). Germline CDR1 reads LNHDA; CDR2 reads SQIVND (reference sequence). V was clipped by 4 bases and J by 7 bases, with 7 bases between them. CDR3 length: 12 residues. Here the CDR3 reads CASSNRGEKLFF. The DNA for the CDR3 is TGTGCCAGTAGTAATAGGGGTGAAAAACTGTTTTTT.

CDR3 nucleotide sequence: TGTGCCAGCAGCTTTCCAGGCAATGAGCAGTTCTTC. This encodes CASSFPGNEQFF. This sequence joins TRBV7-6 and TRBJ2-1; D remains unclear. The CDR3 spans 12 residues. Germline CDR1 and CDR2: SGHVS and FNYEAQ. V lost 3 bases, J lost 6 bases, and 6 bases lay in between.

The chain recombines TRBV4-1 with TRBJ2-3; D perhaps matches TRBD2 (6 bases). Germline V lookup: CDR1 MGHRA, CDR2 YSYEKL. The CDR3 runs 17 residues. V gave up 0 bases and J gave up 6 bases, with 19 bases separating them. The CDR3, as DNA: TGCGCCAGCAGCCAAGAAGGGCGGGACTCGCCCATGGATACGCAGTATTTT. As protein: CASSQEGRDSPMDTQYF.

The CDR3 protein is CASSLALAGAKNEQFF. The CDR3 nucleotides are TGTGCCAGCAGCTTAGCACTAGCGGGAGCGAAAAATGAGCAGTTCTTC. The chain joins TRBV7-3 to TRBJ2-1; TRBD2 matches 11 bases. V lost 2 bases and J lost 7; bases outside the gene matches: 7. The CDR3 spans 16 residues. Looked up from germline, CDR1 is SGHTA and CDR2 is FQGTGA.

This clone was counted a few times. This sample also contains other DNA sequences that code for the same CDR3. The chain is built from TRBV4-3 and TRBJ2-1; 7 bases agree with TRBD2. V was pared by 0 bases and J by 7 bases, with 9 bases of the junction left unmatched. CDR3 length: 16 residues. Germline assignment: CDR1 LGHNA and CDR2 YSLEER. The CDR3 reads CASSQDPPGGMNEQFF. DNA for the CDR3: TGCGCCAGCAGCCAAGATCCCCCCGGGGGGATGAATGAGCAGTTCTTC.

V gene TRBV19 combines with J gene TRBJ1-2; D is undetermined. Germline V gene sequence: CDR1 LNHDA, CDR2 SQIVND (reference sequence). Deletions cut 8 bases from V and 4 bases from J, with 14 bases between. This CDR3 comprises 13 residues. DNA of the CDR3: TGTGCCAGTGCATGGAGTAGTGGCTATGGCTACACCTTC. Its protein is CASAWSSGYGYTF.

The genes are TRBV4-3 and TRBJ2-3; 8 bases agree with TRBD2. Germline V gene lookup returns CDR1 LGHNA and CDR2 YSLEER. The V segment lost 2 bases and the J segment 8 bases; nucleotides outside the gene matches: 18. The CDR3 extends over 18 amino acids. This chain's CDR3 is CASSQSLAGNILEVTQYF. CDR3 nucleotide sequence: TGCGCCAGCAGCCAATCCTTAGCGGGGAATATCCTGGAGGTTACGCAGTATTTT.